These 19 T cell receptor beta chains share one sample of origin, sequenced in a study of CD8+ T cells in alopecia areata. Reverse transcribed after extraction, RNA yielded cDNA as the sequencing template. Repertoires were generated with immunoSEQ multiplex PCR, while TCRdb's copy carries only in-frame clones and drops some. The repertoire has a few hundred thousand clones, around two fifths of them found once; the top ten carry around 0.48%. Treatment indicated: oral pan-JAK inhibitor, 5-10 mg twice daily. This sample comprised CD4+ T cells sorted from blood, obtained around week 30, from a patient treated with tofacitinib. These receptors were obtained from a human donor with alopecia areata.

CDR3 residues: CSGGFPDGTEAFF. CDR3 sequence (DNA): TGCAGCGGTGGTTTTCCTGATGGGACTGAAGCTTTCTTT. V and J are TRBV29-1 and TRBJ1-1, with D unclear. CDR1 and CDR2 from the germline V gene are SQVTM and ANQGSEA. The CDR3 length is 13 residues. Trimming removed 7 bases from V and 5 bases from J, with 17 bases in between.

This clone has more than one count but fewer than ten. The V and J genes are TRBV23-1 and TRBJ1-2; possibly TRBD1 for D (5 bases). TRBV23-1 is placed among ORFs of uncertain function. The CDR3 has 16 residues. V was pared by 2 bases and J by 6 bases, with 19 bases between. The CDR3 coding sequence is TGCGCCAGCAGTCAACCAAGGGGCCTCTCGGCCCATGGCTACACCTTC. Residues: CASSQPRGLSAHGYTF.

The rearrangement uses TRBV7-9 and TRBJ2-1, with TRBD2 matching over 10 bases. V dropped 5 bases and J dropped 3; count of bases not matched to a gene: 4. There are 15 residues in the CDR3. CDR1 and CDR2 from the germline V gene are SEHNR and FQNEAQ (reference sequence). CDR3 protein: CASSLGTSDYNEQFF. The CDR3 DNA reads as TGTGCCAGCAGCCTAGGGACTAGCGACTACAATGAGCAGTTCTTC.

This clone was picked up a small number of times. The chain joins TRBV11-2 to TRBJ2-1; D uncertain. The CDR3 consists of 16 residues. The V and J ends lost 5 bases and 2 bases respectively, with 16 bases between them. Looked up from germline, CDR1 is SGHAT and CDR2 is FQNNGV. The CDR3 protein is CASSPSGVLAYNEQFF. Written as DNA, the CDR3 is TGTGCCAGCAGCCCGAGTGGGGTGTTGGCCTACAATGAGCAGTTCTTC.

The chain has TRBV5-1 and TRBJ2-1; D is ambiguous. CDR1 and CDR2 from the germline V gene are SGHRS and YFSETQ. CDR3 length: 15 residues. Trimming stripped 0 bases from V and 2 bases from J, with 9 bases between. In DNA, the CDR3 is TGCGCCAGCAGCTTGGCCTTTGAGACCTACAATGAGCAGTTCTTC. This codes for CASSLAFETYNEQFF.

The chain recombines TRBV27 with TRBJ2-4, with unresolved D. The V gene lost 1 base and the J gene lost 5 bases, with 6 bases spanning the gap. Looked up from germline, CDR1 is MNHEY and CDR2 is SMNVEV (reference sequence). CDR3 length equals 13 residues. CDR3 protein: CASSLFGENIQYF. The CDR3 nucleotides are TGTGCCAGCAGTTTATTTGGGGAAAACATTCAGTACTTC.

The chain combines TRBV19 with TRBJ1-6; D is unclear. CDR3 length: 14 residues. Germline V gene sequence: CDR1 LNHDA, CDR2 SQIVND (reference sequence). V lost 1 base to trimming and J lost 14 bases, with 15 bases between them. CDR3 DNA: TGTGCCAGTAGTATAGCCTATCGACGAGAGACCCTCCACTTT. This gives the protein CASSIAYRRETLHF.

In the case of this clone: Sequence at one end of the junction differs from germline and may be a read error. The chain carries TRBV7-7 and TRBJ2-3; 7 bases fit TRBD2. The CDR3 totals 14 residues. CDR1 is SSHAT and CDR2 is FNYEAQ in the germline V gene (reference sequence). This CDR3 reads CASSLAGSSDTQYF. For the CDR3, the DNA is TGTGCTAGCAGCTTAGCGGGCAGCAGCGATACGCAGTATTTT. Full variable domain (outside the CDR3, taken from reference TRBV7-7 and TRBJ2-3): GAGVSQSPRYKVTKRGQDVTLRCDPISSHATLYWYQQALGQGPEFLTYFNYEAQPDKSGLPSDRFSAERPEGSISTLTIQRTEQRDSAMYRCASSLAGSSDTQYFGPGTRLTVL.

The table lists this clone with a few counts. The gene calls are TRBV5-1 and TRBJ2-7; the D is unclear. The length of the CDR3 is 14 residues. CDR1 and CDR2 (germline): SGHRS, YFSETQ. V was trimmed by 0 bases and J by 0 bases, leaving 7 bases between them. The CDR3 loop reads CASSLAASSYEQYF. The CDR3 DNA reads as TGCGCCAGCAGCTTGGCGGCAAGCTCCTACGAGCAGTACTTC.

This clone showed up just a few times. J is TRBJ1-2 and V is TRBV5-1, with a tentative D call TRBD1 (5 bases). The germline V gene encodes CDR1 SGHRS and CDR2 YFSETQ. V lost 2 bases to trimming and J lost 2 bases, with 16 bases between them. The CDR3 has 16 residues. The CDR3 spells CASSFRGEGRNYGYTF. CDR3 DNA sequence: TGCGCCAGCAGCTTCCGGGGCGAGGGAAGAAACTATGGCTACACCTTC.

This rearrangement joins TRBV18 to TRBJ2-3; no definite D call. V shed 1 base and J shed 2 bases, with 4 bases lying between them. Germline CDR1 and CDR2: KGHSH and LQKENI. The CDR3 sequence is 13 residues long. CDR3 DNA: TGTGCCAGCTCACCACGGGACACAGATACGCAGTATTTT. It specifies CASSPRDTDTQYF.

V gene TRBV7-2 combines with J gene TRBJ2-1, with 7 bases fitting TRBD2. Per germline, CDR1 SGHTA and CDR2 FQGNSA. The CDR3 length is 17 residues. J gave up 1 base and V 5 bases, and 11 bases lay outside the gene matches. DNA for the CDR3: TGTGCCAGCAGCCGAGGGCCTACTAGCGTTTCCTACAATGAGCAGTTCTTC. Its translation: CASSRGPTSVSYNEQFF. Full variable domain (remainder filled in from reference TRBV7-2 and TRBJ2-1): GAGVSQSPSNKVTEKGKDVELRCDPISGHTALYWYRQSLGQGLEFLIYFQGNSAPDKSGLPSDRFSAERTGGSVSTLTIQRTQQEDSAVYLCASSRGPTSVSYNEQFFGPGTRLTVL.

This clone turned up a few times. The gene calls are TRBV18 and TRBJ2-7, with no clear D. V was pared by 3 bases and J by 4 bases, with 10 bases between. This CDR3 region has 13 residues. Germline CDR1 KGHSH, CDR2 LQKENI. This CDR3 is CASSPGREYEQYF. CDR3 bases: TGTGCCAGCTCACCCGGCAGAGAGTACGAGCAGTACTTC. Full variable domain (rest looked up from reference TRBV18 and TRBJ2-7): NAGVMQNPRHLVRRRGQEARLRCSPMKGHSHVYWYRQLPEEGLKFMVYLQKENIIDESGMPKERFSAEFPKEGPSILRIQQVVRGDSAAYFCASSPGREYEQYFGPGTRLTVT.

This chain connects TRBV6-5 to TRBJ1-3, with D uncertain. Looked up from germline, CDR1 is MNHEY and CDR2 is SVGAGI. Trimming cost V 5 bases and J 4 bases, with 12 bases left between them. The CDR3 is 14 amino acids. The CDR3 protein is CASSGFRGGNTIYF. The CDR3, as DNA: TGTGCCAGCAGTGGGTTTCGGGGAGGAAACACCATATATTTT.

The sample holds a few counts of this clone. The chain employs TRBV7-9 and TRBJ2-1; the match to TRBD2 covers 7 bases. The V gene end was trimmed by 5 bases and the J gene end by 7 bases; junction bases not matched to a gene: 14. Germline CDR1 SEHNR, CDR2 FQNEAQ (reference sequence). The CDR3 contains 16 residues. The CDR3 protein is CASSQQMGLTENEQFF. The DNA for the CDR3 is TGTGCCAGCAGCCAGCAAATGGGACTAACTGAGAATGAGCAGTTCTTC.

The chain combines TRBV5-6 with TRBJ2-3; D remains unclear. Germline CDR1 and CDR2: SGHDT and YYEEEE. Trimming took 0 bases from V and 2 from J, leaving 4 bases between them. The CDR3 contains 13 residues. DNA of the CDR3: TGTGCCAGCAGCTTGGTAGTCACAGATACGCAGTATTTT. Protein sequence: CASSLVVTDTQYF.

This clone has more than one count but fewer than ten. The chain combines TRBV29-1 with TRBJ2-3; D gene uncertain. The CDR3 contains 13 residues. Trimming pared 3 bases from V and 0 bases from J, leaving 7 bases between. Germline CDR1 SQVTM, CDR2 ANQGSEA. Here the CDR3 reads CSVERSSTDTQYF. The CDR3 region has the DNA TGCAGCGTTGAGCGGTCTAGCACAGATACGCAGTATTTT.

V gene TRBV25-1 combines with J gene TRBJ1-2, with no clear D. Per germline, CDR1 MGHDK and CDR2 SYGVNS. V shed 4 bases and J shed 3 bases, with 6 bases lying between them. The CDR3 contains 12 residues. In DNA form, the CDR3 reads TGTGCCAGCAGTGCAGTGCACTATGGCTACACCTTC. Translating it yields CASSAVHYGYTF.

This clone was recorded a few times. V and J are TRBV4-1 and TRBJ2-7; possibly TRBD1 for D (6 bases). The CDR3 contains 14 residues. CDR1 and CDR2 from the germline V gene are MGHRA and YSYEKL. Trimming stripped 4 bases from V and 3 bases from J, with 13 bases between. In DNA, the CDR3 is TGCGCCAGCAGCCTTAGACAGGACCTCTACGAGCAGTACTTC. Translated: CASSLRQDLYEQYF.